This entry concerns a single T cell receptor beta chain. TCRdb keeps only in-frame clones here, not all; method: immunoSEQ multiplex PCR. The data hold roughly 34,000 clones, with about nine tenths observed a single time. These data originate in a study of blood T cell repertoires in COVID-19. The sequenced sample was peripheral blood. This TCR derives from a man older than 75 with acute or convalescent COVID-19.

As DNA, the CDR3 is TGTGCCAGCAGTTACGAAACGGGGGGGCCGATACGGAATGAGCAGTTCTTC. Residues: CASSYETGGPIRNEQFF. The chain links TRBV6-2 or TRBV6-3 to TRBJ2-1, with TRBD2 identical over 8 bases. The CDR3 is 17 amino acids. Looked up from germline, CDR1 is MNHEY and CDR2 is SVGEGT. The V and J ends lost 2 bases and 7 bases, in that order; junction bases with no gene match: 13.